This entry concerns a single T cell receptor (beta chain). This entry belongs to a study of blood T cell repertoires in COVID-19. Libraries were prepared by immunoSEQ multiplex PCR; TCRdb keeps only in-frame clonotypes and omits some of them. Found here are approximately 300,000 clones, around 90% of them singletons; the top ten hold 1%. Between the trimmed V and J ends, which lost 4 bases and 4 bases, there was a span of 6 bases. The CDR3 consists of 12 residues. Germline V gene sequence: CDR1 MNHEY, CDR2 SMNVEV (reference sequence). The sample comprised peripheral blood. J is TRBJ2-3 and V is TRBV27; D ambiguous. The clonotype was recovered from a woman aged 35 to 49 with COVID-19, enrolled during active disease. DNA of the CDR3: TGTGCCAGCAGTTCCTATGCAGATACGCAGTATTTT. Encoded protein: CASSSYADTQYF.